The 18 T cell receptor beta chains listed next were all sequenced from one sample in a study of shared clonotypes between healthy human individuals. The repertoire was sequenced with immunoSEQ multiplex PCR; TCRdb's copy has only in-frame clones and lacks some. In the table there are roughly 2 million clones, 95% of which are singletons. The sequencing input was naive CD4+ T cells sorted from blood. Subset: CD45RA+ positively selected. The receptors here all came from a young man in good health.

The rearrangement uses TRBV11-2 and TRBJ2-7; 8 bases agree with TRBD2. The germline gives CDR1 SGHAT, CDR2 FQNNGV. After removal of 5 bases from V and 1 base from J, the junction contained 7 bases not matched to a gene. CDR3 length: 15 amino acids. The CDR3 DNA follows: TGTGCCAGCAGCCCTCGGGGGGGAGGGTCCTACGAGCAGTACTTC. This encodes CASSPRGGGSYEQYF. Looking up the rest from reference TRBV11-2 and TRBJ2-7 gives the full variable domain: EAGVAQSPRYKIIEKRQSVAFWCNPISGHATLYWYQQILGQGPKLLIQFQNNGVVDDSQLPKDRFSAERLKGVDSTLKIQPAKLEDSAVYLCASSPRGGGSYEQYFGPGTRLTVT.

The chain links TRBV6-1 to TRBJ1-2; D unresolved. Germline V CDR1 and CDR2: MNHNS, SASEGT. The V and J ends lost 5 bases and 0 bases respectively, with 7 bases between them. This CDR3 contains 13 residues. The CDR3 here is CASSSSANYGYTF. The DNA for the CDR3 is TGTGCCAGCAGTTCTTCCGCTAACTATGGCTACACCTTC.

As concerns this clone: The identical CDR3 is also encoded by other nucleotide sequences in the sample. V gene TRBV9 combines with J gene TRBJ1-2; maybe TRBD1 (6 bases). Trimming shortened V by 3 bases and J by 2 bases, and 11 bases separated the two germline ends. CDR3 length: 14 amino acids. Looked up from germline, CDR1 is SGDLS and CDR2 is YYNGEE. The CDR3 region has the DNA TGTGCCAGCAGCGCCGGACAGTCAAACTATGGCTACACCTTC. Translating it yields CASSAGQSNYGYTF.

The chain combines TRBV9 with TRBJ1-2; 7 nucleotides align to TRBD1. The CDR3 spans 15 residues. The trim removed 0 bases at V and 2 bases at J, leaving 4 bases unmatched. Germline V gene sequence: CDR1 SGDLS, CDR2 YYNGEE. CDR3: CASSVGMGQNYGYTF. In DNA, the CDR3 is TGTGCCAGCAGCGTAGGGATGGGACAGAACTATGGCTACACCTTC.

The chain carries TRBV30 and TRBJ1-5; the match to TRBD1 covers 8 bases. The germline V gene encodes CDR1 GTSNPN and CDR2 SVGIG (reference sequence). V was clipped by 5 bases and J by 9 bases; unmatched bases: 12. CDR3 size: 14 residues. The CDR3 bases are TGTGCCTGGGGAACAGGGGGTGTACAAGGGCCCCAGCATTTT. It encodes CAWGTGGVQGPQHF.

The rearrangement links TRBV4-3 to TRBJ2-1; perhaps TRBD1 as D (6 bases). The CDR3 contains 14 residues. V was trimmed by 1 base and J by 10 bases, leaving 14 bases between them. Germline V gene data show CDR1 as LGHNA and CDR2 as YSLEER. The CDR3 region is CASSQAIGDREQFF. In DNA, the CDR3 is TGCGCCAGCAGCCAAGCGATAGGAGACAGGGAGCAGTTCTTC.

This sequence joins TRBV5-1 and TRBJ2-1, with D unresolved. The CDR3 runs 11 residues. The germline V gene has CDR1 SGHRS and CDR2 YFSETQ. V shed 4 bases and J shed 6 bases, with 5 bases lying between them. This CDR3 is CASSAVNEQFF. CDR3 nucleotide sequence: TGCGCCAGCAGCGCCGTCAATGAGCAGTTCTTC.

For this clone: This specimen includes other DNA sequences encoding the same CDR3. This chain connects TRBV18 to TRBJ2-5; 8 nucleotides match TRBD2. This CDR3 is built from 15 residues. Germline assignment: CDR1 KGHSH and CDR2 LQKENI. V was pared by 5 bases and J by 2 bases, with 7 bases of the junction left unmatched. This CDR3 reads CASSSLAGSQETQYF. CDR3 bases: TGTGCCAGCTCATCCTTAGCGGGGTCGCAAGAGACCCAGTACTTC. Using reference TRBV18 and TRBJ2-5 for the parts outside the CDR3, the full variable domain is NAGVMQNPRHLVRRRGQEARLRCSPMKGHSHVYWYRQLPEEGLKFMVYLQKENIIDESGMPKERFSAEFPKEGPSILRIQQVVRGDSAAYFCASSSLAGSQETQYFGPGTRLLVL.

The genes are TRBV2 and TRBJ2-7; the match to TRBD1 covers 10 bases. Trimming took 5 bases from V and 1 from J; bases not matched to a gene: 5. Germline V gene sequence: CDR1 SNHLY, CDR2 FYNNEI. The CDR3 contains 15 residues. This chain's CDR3 is CASSLDRGRSYEQYF. The CDR3 bases are TGTGCCAGCAGTCTCGACAGGGGGCGTTCCTACGAGCAGTACTTC.

The chain employs TRBV5-1 and TRBJ2-1, with 13 bases matching TRBD2. V lost 0 bases to trimming and J lost 3 bases; unmatched junction nucleotides: 6. This CDR3 has 18 amino acids. The V gene's germline CDR1 is SGHRS and CDR2 YFSETQ. CDR3 amino acids: CASSLGGTSGVIYNEQFF. CDR3 nucleotide sequence: TGCGCCAGCAGCTTGGGCGGGACTAGCGGGGTTATCTACAATGAGCAGTTCTTC.

This chain connects TRBV28 to TRBJ1-5, with 9 bases identical to TRBD1. Germline V CDR1 and CDR2: MDHEN, SYDVKM. V gave up 3 bases and J gave up 6 bases; unmatched junction bases: 9. The CDR3 extends over 16 amino acids. Here the CDR3 reads CASSFGGQGPGQPQHF. The CDR3 DNA reads TGTGCCAGCAGTTTCGGCGGACAGGGGCCAGGTCAGCCCCAGCATTTT.

The V and J genes are TRBV1 and TRBJ2-7; the table's D call TRBD2 went unverified against the DNA. TRBV1 is shown as a pseudogene. The CDR3 is 14 amino acids. CDR3 nucleotide sequence: TGCACCAGCAGCCGAGGACTAGCGGGCGTCGAGCAGTACTTC. Protein: CTSSRGLAGVEQYF.

CDR3 nucleotide sequence: TGTGCCATCAGTGAGGGGTTCAGCGAGCAGTACTTC. Protein sequence: CAISEGFSEQYF. This chain links TRBV10-3 with TRBJ2-7; the D is unclear. The CDR3 runs to 12 residues. Germline V lookup: CDR1 ENHRY, CDR2 SYGVKD. Trimming stripped 2 bases from V and 6 bases from J, with 8 bases between.

This chain links TRBV5-1 with TRBJ1-2; D not certain. The CDR3 covers 13 residues. V was clipped by 3 bases and J by 1 base, with 7 bases between them. Germline V gives CDR1 SGHRS, CDR2 YFSETQ. This CDR3 is CASSSTFNYGYTF. DNA of the CDR3: TGCGCCAGCAGCTCTACTTTTAACTATGGCTACACCTTC.

This clone has only a few counts. The chain couples TRBV4-1 to TRBJ1-1, with 7 bases identical to TRBD1. V gave up 2 bases and J gave up 3 bases; unmatched junction bases: 3. The CDR3 is 14 amino acids. From germline, CDR1 is MGHRA and CDR2 YSYEKL. DNA of the CDR3: TGCGCCAGCAGCCAAACAGGGGAGTACACTGAAGCTTTCTTT. This sequence encodes CASSQTGEYTEAFF.

The chain carries TRBV28 and TRBJ2-7; TRBD2 matches 7 bases. The CDR3 loop spans 15 amino acids. Trimming cost V 6 bases and J 2 bases; bases outside gene matches: 10. In germline, CDR1 is MDHEN, CDR2 SYDVKM. In nucleotides, the CDR3 is TGTGCCAGCAGCCCGACTAGCCTTGGGACCTACGAGCAGTACTTC. Translation: CASSPTSLGTYEQYF. Drawing the rest from reference TRBV28 and TRBJ2-7, the complete variable domain is DVKVTQSSRYLVKRTGEKVFLECVQDMDHENMFWYRQDPGLGLRLIYFSYDVKMKEKGDIPEGYSVSREKKERFSLILESASTNQTSMYLCASSPTSLGTYEQYFGPGTRLTVT.

The chain links TRBV7-2 to TRBJ2-7, with 12 nucleotides matching TRBD2. The CDR3 length is 15 residues. Germline CDR1 SGHTA, CDR2 FQGNSA. The V and J ends lost 5 bases and 3 bases, in that order; junction bases with no gene match: 5. CDR3 amino acids: CASSMLAGGGYEQYF. In nucleotides, the CDR3 is TGTGCCAGCAGCATGCTAGCGGGAGGGGGCTACGAGCAGTACTTC.

This clone has more than one count but fewer than ten. The chain recombines TRBV7-3 with TRBJ1-6; D is ambiguous. In germline, CDR1 is SGHTA, CDR2 FQGTGA. V was clipped by 6 bases and J by 1 base, with 4 bases between them. This CDR3 region has 13 residues. CDR3 coding DNA: TGTGCCAGCAGTATTTCCTATAATTCACCCCTCCACTTT. Translation: CASSISYNSPLHF. The whole variable domain, remainder taken from reference TRBV7-3 and TRBJ1-6, is GAGVSQTPSNKVTEKGKYVELRCDPISGHTALYWYRQSLGQGPEFLIYFQGTGAADDSGLPNDRFFAVRPEGSVSTLKIQRTERGDSAVYLCASSISYNSPLHFGNGTRLTVT.